This passage covers 12 T cell receptor beta chains from one sample sequenced in a study of Ad26.COV2.S vaccination and SARS-CoV-2 variants. Produced via immunoSEQ multiplex PCR; TCRdb's table is partial and in-frame only. This repertoire shows a few hundred thousand clones, over 75% found once; its top ten account for 3.4%. Stated treatment: around 19 received Ad26.COV2.S at low or high dose, single or two shots; 5 received placebo; per-sample allocation not given. All samples were drawn on day 63, counting from the first vaccine or placebo injection. This material consisted of peripheral blood, taken in a trial of Ad26.COV2.S vaccine versus placebo. The receptors come from a person aged 18-65 years who received the Ad26.COV2.S COVID-19 vaccine or a placebo.

This chain connects TRBV15 to TRBJ2-7; 9 nucleotides align to TRBD1. CDR1 is LNHNV, CDR2 YYDKDF, per germline (reference sequence). The CDR3 sequence is 15 residues long. V was pared by 5 bases and J by 5 bases, with 10 bases of the junction left unmatched. CDR3 in DNA: TGTGCCACCAGCCCACCGGGACAGGGAGCCCACGAGCAGTACTTC. Encoded protein: CATSPPGQGAHEQYF.

The rearrangement uses TRBV12-5 and TRBJ1-3, with unresolved D. V dropped 2 bases and J dropped 0 bases, with 11 bases sitting between them. Germline loops: CDR1 LGHNT, CDR2 FRNRAP. CDR3 length equals 16 residues. CDR3 in DNA: TGTGCTAGTGGTTTGCCTTACCGATACTCTGGAAACACCATATATTTT. Its protein is CASGLPYRYSGNTIYF.

The chain links TRBV5-4 to TRBJ1-3; tentatively, D is TRBD1 (5 bases). The CDR3 has 16 amino acids. Trimming left V 0 bases short and J 0 bases short, with 10 bases between. Germline CDR1 is SGHNT and CDR2 is YYREEE (reference sequence). The CDR3 loop reads CASSLDGGISGNTIYF. CDR3 nucleotides: TGTGCCAGCAGCTTGGATGGGGGGATCTCTGGAAACACCATATATTTT.

This clone was seen only once. The V and J genes are TRBV9 and TRBJ2-1; 7 bases agree with TRBD2. V shed 4 bases and J 1 base; nucleotides not matched to a gene: 5. Germline V gene lookup returns CDR1 SGDLS and CDR2 YYNGEE. This CDR3 has 15 residues. The CDR3 here is CASSSDGGSYNEQFF. The CDR3 region has the DNA TGTGCCAGCAGCAGCGACGGGGGGTCCTACAATGAGCAGTTCTTC. The full variable domain, with the rest looked up from reference TRBV9 and TRBJ2-1, is DSGVTQTPKHLITATGQRVTLRCSPRSGDLSVYWYQQSLDQGLQFLIQYYNGEERAKGNILERFSAQQFPDLHSELNLSSLELGDSALYFCASSSDGGSYNEQFFGPGTRLTVL.

The chain carries TRBV6-4 and TRBJ1-2; no firm D call. The germline gives CDR1 MRHNA, CDR2 SNTAGT. The V end was cut by 0 bases, the J end by 6 bases, with 5 bases between. The CDR3 is 12 residues long. The CDR3 DNA is TGTGCCAGCAGTGACTCTAGGGATGGCTACACCTTC. Protein product: CASSDSRDGYTF.

This clone was counted a single time. The chain links TRBV7-9 to TRBJ1-1; perhaps TRBD1 as D (5 bases). The CDR3 extends over 14 amino acids. Germline V CDR1 and CDR2: SEHNR, FQNEAQ (reference sequence). Between the trimmed V and J ends, which lost 1 base and 0 bases, there was a span of 6 bases. This chain's CDR3 is CASSLGGVNTEAFF. The CDR3 DNA is TGTGCCAGCAGCTTAGGGGGGGTGAACACTGAAGCTTTCTTT.

V and J are TRBV4-3 and TRBJ1-4; D ambiguous. V was clipped by 0 bases and J by 6 bases, with 8 bases between them. Germline CDR1 and CDR2: LGHNA and YSLEER. CDR3 length: 14 residues. The CDR3 bases are TGCGCCAGCAGCCAAGATAATTTTGATGAAAAACTGTTTTTT. It specifies CASSQDNFDEKLFF.

The chain joins TRBV6-6 to TRBJ1-3; D ambiguous. V was shortened by 2 bases and J by 4 bases, with 6 bases between the two germline ends. Germline V CDR1 and CDR2: MNHNY, SVGAGI (reference sequence). This CDR3 region has 13 residues. The CDR3 bases are TGTGCCAGCAGTTACGGCTTCGGAAACACCATATATTTT. It encodes CASSYGFGNTIYF.

The V gene is TRBV5-1, the J gene TRBJ2-5, with 9 nucleotides matching TRBD1. The CDR3 has 18 amino acids. The germline gives CDR1 SGHRS, CDR2 YFSETQ. V was clipped by 2 bases and J by 4 bases; unmatched bases: 15. CDR3 DNA: TGCGCCAGCAGCTTTACAGGGGGCGGATCACGTAACACAGAGACCCAGTACTTC. Its translation: CASSFTGGGSRNTETQYF.

The chain is built from TRBV7-2 and TRBJ2-7; 7 bases agree with TRBD1. Germline V gene lookup returns CDR1 SGHTA and CDR2 FQGNSA. There are 15 residues in the CDR3. V lost 3 bases and J lost 5; bases outside the gene matches: 10. The DNA of the CDR3 is TGTGCCAGCAGCTTTTCCACAGGGGTTCAACACGAGCAGTACTTC. Encoded protein: CASSFSTGVQHEQYF.

This sequence joins TRBV6-5 and TRBJ2-2; perhaps TRBD2 as D (5 bases). CDR1 and CDR2 (germline): MNHEY, SVGAGI. The V gene lost 5 bases and the J gene lost 7 bases, with 11 bases spanning the gap. The CDR3 consists of 13 residues. The DNA of the CDR3 is TGTGCCAGCAGTCCAGAGGGTTTCGGGGAGCTGTTTTTT. Translation gives CASSPEGFGELFF.

The J gene is TRBJ1-1, the V gene TRBV10-3, with D possibly being TRBD1 (5 bases). Trimming cost V 3 bases and J 7 bases, with 15 bases left between them. Germline V gives CDR1 ENHRY, CDR2 SYGVKD. The CDR3 has 14 amino acids. In nucleotides, the CDR3 is TGTGCCATCAGTGATAGTCGGGACGGCAGTGAAGCTTTCTTT. Protein: CAISDSRDGSEAFF.